This T cell receptor (beta chain) was captured in a study of cytomegalovirus exposure and HLA in healthy donors. Broader study findings: Many donors carried some public TCRs, although rarity characterized most TCR sequences. Common viral pathogens seemed to be connected with several of the most significant clusters, according to a later analysis. CMV antigen specificity of a few CMV-associated chains was confirmed in vitro.

PCR employed 60 Vbeta and 13 Jbeta primers. The method was immunoSEQ multiplex PCR; TCRdb's version includes in-frame clones alone and lacks a portion of them. The repertoire holds about 140,000 clones, with approximately 9% as singletons. Only a few counts were recorded for this clone. Its antigen is not identified. With V trimmed by 7 bases and J by 2 bases, 12 bases remained unmatched. This CDR3 contains 16 residues. Germline loops: CDR1 SGHTA, CDR2 FQGNSA. Sequencing was performed on PBMCs. The J gene is TRBJ2-5, the V gene TRBV7-2; 8 positions match TRBD1. This receptor was obtained from a male donor in good health and CMV-seronegative. The CDR3 nucleotides are TGTGCCAGCACCACACAGGGGGGACTGCCACAAGAGACCCAGTACTTC. Amino acids: CASTTQGGLPQETQYF.